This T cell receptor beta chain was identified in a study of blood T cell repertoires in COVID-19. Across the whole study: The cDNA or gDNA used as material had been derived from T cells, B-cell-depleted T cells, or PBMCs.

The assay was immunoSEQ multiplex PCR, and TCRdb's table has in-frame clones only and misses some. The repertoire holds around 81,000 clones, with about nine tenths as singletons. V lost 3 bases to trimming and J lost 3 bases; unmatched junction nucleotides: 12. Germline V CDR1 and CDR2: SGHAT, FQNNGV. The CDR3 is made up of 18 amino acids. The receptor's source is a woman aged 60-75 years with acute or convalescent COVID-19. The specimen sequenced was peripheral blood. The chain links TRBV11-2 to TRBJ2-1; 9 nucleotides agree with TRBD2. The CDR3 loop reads CASSFRRGRLADYNEQFF. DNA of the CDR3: TGTGCCAGCAGCTTCAGGCGGGGGCGACTAGCGGACTACAATGAGCAGTTCTTC.